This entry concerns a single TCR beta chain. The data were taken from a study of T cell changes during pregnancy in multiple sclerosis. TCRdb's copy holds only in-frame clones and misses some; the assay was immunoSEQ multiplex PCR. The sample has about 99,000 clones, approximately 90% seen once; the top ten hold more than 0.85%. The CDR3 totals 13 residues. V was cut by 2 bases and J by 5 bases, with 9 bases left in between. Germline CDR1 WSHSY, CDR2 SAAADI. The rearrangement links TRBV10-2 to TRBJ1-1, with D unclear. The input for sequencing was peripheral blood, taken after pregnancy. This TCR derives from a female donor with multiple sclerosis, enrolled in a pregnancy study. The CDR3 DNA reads TGCGCCAGCAGTGAGATGGTTAGAACTGAAGCTTTCTTT. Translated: CASSEMVRTEAFF.